This T cell receptor (beta chain) was documented in a study of siplizumab effects on memory and regulatory T cells. Study findings and constraints: Suppressive capability of dividing Tregs from siplizumab cultures went unverified. A naive or memory phenotype could not be assigned to roughly 75-96% of the proliferating CD4+ or CD8+ clones.

The CDR3 has 13 residues. Germline V lookup: CDR1 MDHEN, CDR2 SYDVKM. V was shortened by 11 bases and J by 1 base, with 12 bases between the two germline ends. In the case of this clone: Its specificity is unknown.

The data were produced by immunoSEQ multiplex PCR, yet TCRdb's version contains in-frame clones alone and is incomplete. Among some 90,000 clones listed, approximately 90% were seen once. The rearrangement uses TRBV28 and TRBJ2-1, with a weak D call TRBD2 (5 bases). The specimen sequenced was CD4+ T cells sorted from blood. This clonotype originated in a human donor in good health. The CDR3 nucleotides read TGTGCCGCGCGAGGGTCTTCCTACAATGAGCAGTTCTTC. As protein: CAARGSSYNEQFF.